This is a list of T cell receptor beta chains from one sample in a study of T cells after yellow fever vaccination. Using its own MiXCR run on the 5' RACE reads, TCRdb lists one record per CDR3 protein. The sample records hundreds of thousands of distinct CDR3 sequences, 7.5% to 9% being singletons. This specimen was CD4+ T cells sorted from PBMCs, taken 5 days after the yellow fever booster vaccination. These receptors were collected from a man between 18 and 35 years old who received the YFV17D yellow fever vaccine. Both conserved end residues are part of each CDR3. The order of the fields is D gene, clone size, V gene, J gene, CDR3 protein, CDR3 DNA. D genes are given only for firm matches. Size is stated for part of the rows, as once, few or many counts, or as a class when the clone is expanded.

d_call: .; clone_size: few; v_call: TRBV12-3/TRBV12-4; j_call: TRBJ2-7; cdr3_aa: CASSQSQSMNF; cdr3_nt: TGTGCCAGCAGTCAGTCTCAGAGTATGAACTTC
d_call: .; clone_size: many; v_call: TRBV7-8; j_call: TRBJ1-6; cdr3_aa: CASSLRTANTYNSPLHF; cdr3_nt: TGTGCCAGCAGCCTACGGACAGCAAATACCTATAATTCACCCCTCCACTTT
d_call: TRBD1; clone_size: few; v_call: TRBV19; j_call: TRBJ1-4; cdr3_aa: CASSDRGEKLFF; cdr3_nt: TGTGCCAGTAGTGACAGGGGTGAAAAACTGTTTTTT
d_call: .; clone_size: .; v_call: TRBV10-3; j_call: TRBJ2-5; cdr3_aa: CAISEYRLETQYF; cdr3_nt: TGTGCCATCAGTGAGTACAGATTGGAGACCCAGTACTTC
d_call: .; clone_size: many; v_call: TRBV4-3; j_call: TRBJ2-3; cdr3_aa: CASSQERGDTQYF; cdr3_nt: TGCGCCAGCAGCCAAGAAAGAGGAGATACGCAGTATTTT
d_call: TRBD1; clone_size: .; v_call: TRBV4-2; j_call: TRBJ1-4; cdr3_aa: CASSLSDRESEKLFF; cdr3_nt: TGTGCCAGCAGCCTGTCGGACAGGGAGAGTGAAAAACTGTTTTTT
d_call: .; clone_size: .; v_call: TRBV27; j_call: TRBJ2-3; cdr3_aa: CASRRLDPTDTQYF; cdr3_nt: TGTGCCAGCAGGCGACTAGATCCAACAGATACGCAGTATTTT
d_call: .; clone_size: .; v_call: TRBV6-6; j_call: TRBJ1-1; cdr3_aa: CASITSQGTEAFF; cdr3_nt: TGTGCCAGCATCACATCCCAGGGAACTGAAGCTTTCTTT
d_call: .; clone_size: few; v_call: TRBV6-1; j_call: TRBJ2-3; cdr3_aa: CASSELREDTQYF; cdr3_nt: TGTGCCAGCAGTGAATTGAGGGAAGATACGCAGTATTTT
d_call: .; clone_size: .; v_call: TRBV5-1; j_call: TRBJ1-2; cdr3_aa: CASRRRAALSNYGYTF; cdr3_nt: TGCGCCAGCAGGCGCCGGGCCGCCCTCTCTAACTATGGCTACACCTTC
d_call: .; clone_size: .; v_call: TRBV6-5; j_call: TRBJ1-1; cdr3_aa: CASSYTPQGRPHEAFF; cdr3_nt: TGTGCCAGCAGTTACACCCCCCAGGGCCGACCCCATGAAGCTTTCTTT
d_call: .; clone_size: few; v_call: TRBV4-3; j_call: TRBJ2-3; cdr3_aa: CASSQSGEGSTDTQYF; cdr3_nt: TGCGCCAGCAGCCAATCTGGGGAAGGGTCGACAGATACGCAGTATTTT
d_call: .; clone_size: few; v_call: TRBV6-2/TRBV6-3; j_call: TRBJ1-1; cdr3_aa: CASKGPNTGHEAFF; cdr3_nt: TGTGCCAGCAAAGGCCCTAATACGGGACATGAAGCTTTCTTT
d_call: .; clone_size: .; v_call: TRBV7-2; j_call: TRBJ1-1; cdr3_aa: CASRRSMNTEAFF; cdr3_nt: TGTGCCAGCAGGCGCTCGATGAACACTGAAGCTTTCTTT
d_call: TRBD2; clone_size: .; v_call: TRBV6-2/TRBV6-3; j_call: TRBJ2-3; cdr3_aa: CASRPPGGLTDTQYF; cdr3_nt: TGTGCCAGCAGACCTCCGGGGGGTTTGACAGATACGCAGTATTTT
d_call: .; clone_size: few; v_call: TRBV5-1; j_call: TRBJ1-5; cdr3_aa: CASSLGHGGEPQHF; cdr3_nt: TGCGCCAGCAGCTTGGGACACGGAGGTGAGCCCCAGCATTTT
d_call: TRBD1; clone_size: .; v_call: TRBV7-9; j_call: TRBJ1-1; cdr3_aa: CASSLGTGTVNTEAFF; cdr3_nt: TGTGCCAGCAGTTTGGGCACCGGGACAGTGAACACTGAAGCTTTCTTT
d_call: .; clone_size: .; v_call: TRBV20-1; j_call: TRBJ2-3; cdr3_aa: CSAPNAGSTDTQYF; cdr3_nt: TGCAGTGCTCCCAACGCGGGGAGCACAGATACGCAGTATTTT
d_call: TRBD1; clone_size: .; v_call: TRBV29-1; j_call: TRBJ2-3; cdr3_aa: CSVAQTPTGATDTQYF; cdr3_nt: TGCAGCGTCGCCCAAACACCGACAGGGGCCACAGATACGCAGTATTTT
d_call: .; clone_size: .; v_call: TRBV6-6; j_call: TRBJ1-2; cdr3_aa: CASSYTADYGYTF; cdr3_nt: TGTGCCAGCAGTTATACCGCGGACTATGGCTACACCTTC
d_call: .; clone_size: .; v_call: TRBV3-1; j_call: TRBJ1-4; cdr3_aa: CASSQRQVKATNEKLFF; cdr3_nt: TGTGCCAGCAGCCAACGGCAGGTGAAAGCAACTAATGAAAAACTGTTTTTT
d_call: .; clone_size: .; v_call: TRBV2; j_call: TRBJ2-1; cdr3_aa: CASSEARTVNEQFF; cdr3_nt: TGTGCCAGCAGTGAAGCTCGAACAGTCAATGAGCAGTTCTTC
d_call: TRBD2; clone_size: few; v_call: TRBV7-2; j_call: TRBJ2-5; cdr3_aa: CASRGLAGVQETQYF; cdr3_nt: TGTGCCAGCAGAGGTTTAGCGGGGGTCCAAGAGACCCAGTACTTC
d_call: .; clone_size: .; v_call: TRBV18; j_call: TRBJ2-5; cdr3_aa: CASSPSGGWETQYF; cdr3_nt: TGTGCCAGCTCACCATCGGGGGGCTGGGAGACCCAGTACTTC
d_call: .; clone_size: few; v_call: TRBV7-2; j_call: TRBJ1-2; cdr3_aa: CASSQDMSYGYTF; cdr3_nt: TGTGCCAGCAGTCAAGACATGTCCTATGGCTACACCTTC
d_call: .; clone_size: few; v_call: TRBV15; j_call: TRBJ1-2; cdr3_aa: CATSTGEQGGYTF; cdr3_nt: TGTGCCACCAGCACCGGGGAACAGGGTGGCTACACCTTC
d_call: .; clone_size: .; v_call: TRBV5-4; j_call: TRBJ2-1; cdr3_aa: CASSFGRGLYNEQFF; cdr3_nt: TGTGCCAGCAGCTTTGGGCGGGGGCTTTACAATGAGCAGTTCTTC
d_call: TRBD1; clone_size: .; v_call: TRBV2; j_call: TRBJ2-5; cdr3_aa: CASRGDRALETQYF; cdr3_nt: TGTGCCAGCAGGGGAGACAGGGCCTTGGAGACCCAGTACTTC
d_call: TRBD2; clone_size: many; v_call: TRBV12-3/TRBV12-4; j_call: TRBJ2-5; cdr3_aa: CASSSGAGRETQYF; cdr3_nt: TGTGCCAGCAGTTCGGGAGCGGGGAGAGAGACCCAGTACTTC
d_call: .; clone_size: few; v_call: TRBV7-2; j_call: TRBJ1-5; cdr3_aa: CASSLVQPNQPQHF; cdr3_nt: TGTGCCAGCAGCTTAGTACAGCCCAATCAGCCCCAGCATTTT
d_call: .; clone_size: few; v_call: TRBV19; j_call: TRBJ2-7; cdr3_aa: CASSIYPGQYDEQYF; cdr3_nt: TGTGCCAGTAGTATATACCCCGGACAGTACGACGAGCAGTACTTC
d_call: TRBD2; clone_size: many; v_call: TRBV7-2; j_call: TRBJ2-3; cdr3_aa: CASSSWTSGVDTQYF; cdr3_nt: TGTGCCAGCAGCTCATGGACTAGCGGGGTCGATACGCAGTATTTT
d_call: .; clone_size: few; v_call: TRBV5-1; j_call: TRBJ1-2; cdr3_aa: CASREANYGYTF; cdr3_nt: TGCGCCAGCAGAGAAGCTAACTATGGCTACACCTTC
d_call: TRBD2; clone_size: few; v_call: TRBV7-8; j_call: TRBJ2-7; cdr3_aa: CASSPWGGGSSYEQYF; cdr3_nt: TGTGCCAGCAGCCCTTGGGGGGGGGGAAGCTCCTACGAGCAGTACTTC
d_call: TRBD2; clone_size: .; v_call: TRBV28; j_call: TRBJ2-3; cdr3_aa: CASSIFRGGTDTQYF; cdr3_nt: TGTGCCAGCAGTATATTTCGGGGGGGCACAGATACGCAGTATTTT
d_call: .; clone_size: few; v_call: TRBV7-9; j_call: TRBJ2-2; cdr3_aa: CASVRTPGELFF; cdr3_nt: TGTGCCAGCGTCAGAACCCCCGGGGAGCTGTTTTTT
d_call: .; clone_size: .; v_call: TRBV5-1; j_call: TRBJ1-6; cdr3_aa: CASSSASRGDSPLHF; cdr3_nt: TGCGCCAGCAGCTCGGCAAGTCGGGGGGATTCACCCCTCCACTTT
d_call: .; clone_size: .; v_call: TRBV6-5; j_call: TRBJ2-2; cdr3_aa: CASRRQGGTGELFF; cdr3_nt: TGTGCCAGCAGGAGACAGGGAGGCACCGGGGAGCTGTTTTTT
d_call: .; clone_size: few; v_call: TRBV5-6; j_call: TRBJ2-3; cdr3_aa: CASSLESGHRTDTQYF; cdr3_nt: TGTGCCAGCAGCTTGGAGTCCGGGCACCGCACAGATACGCAGTATTTT
d_call: .; clone_size: few; v_call: TRBV4-1; j_call: TRBJ1-5; cdr3_aa: CASSQYRGSNQPQHF; cdr3_nt: TGCGCCAGCAGCCAATATAGGGGTAGCAATCAGCCCCAGCATTTT
d_call: TRBD1; clone_size: .; v_call: TRBV9; j_call: TRBJ1-6; cdr3_aa: CASSAERTGVESYNSPLHF; cdr3_nt: TGTGCCAGCAGCGCCGAACGGACAGGGGTTGAGTCCTATAATTCACCCCTCCACTTT
d_call: TRBD1; clone_size: .; v_call: TRBV6-2/TRBV6-3; j_call: TRBJ2-1; cdr3_aa: CASRPTGGPLSNEQFF; cdr3_nt: TGTGCCAGCAGGCCGACAGGGGGCCCCCTTTCCAATGAGCAGTTCTTC
d_call: .; clone_size: .; v_call: TRBV4-3; j_call: TRBJ2-2; cdr3_aa: CASSQVLIMGRYRLSNTGELFF; cdr3_nt: TGCGCCAGCAGCCAAGTTTTAATAATGGGCAGGTACAGACTTTCGAACACCGGGGAGCTGTTTTTT
d_call: TRBD2; clone_size: few; v_call: TRBV25-1; j_call: TRBJ2-5; cdr3_aa: CASRGGVLETQYF; cdr3_nt: TGTGCCAGCCGGGGGGGCGTGTTGGAGACCCAGTACTTC
d_call: .; clone_size: .; v_call: TRBV23-1; j_call: TRBJ2-2; cdr3_aa: CASRPQETNTGELFF; cdr3_nt: TGCGCCAGCAGGCCACAGGAGACGAACACCGGGGAGCTGTTTTTT
d_call: .; clone_size: few; v_call: TRBV6-2/TRBV6-3; j_call: TRBJ2-1; cdr3_aa: CASRRLGYEQFF; cdr3_nt: TGTGCCAGCAGACGACTGGGGTATGAGCAGTTCTTC
d_call: .; clone_size: .; v_call: TRBV10-3; j_call: TRBJ2-3; cdr3_aa: CAISPGDTQYF; cdr3_nt: TGTGCCATCAGTCCGGGGGATACGCAGTATTTT
d_call: TRBD1; clone_size: .; v_call: TRBV19; j_call: TRBJ2-6; cdr3_aa: CASRANRGLRSGANVLTF; cdr3_nt: TGTGCCAGTAGGGCCAACAGGGGGCTACGCTCTGGGGCCAACGTCCTGACTTTC
d_call: .; clone_size: .; v_call: TRBV2; j_call: TRBJ1-6; cdr3_aa: CASRRSEDRGSPLHF; cdr3_nt: TGTGCCAGCAGGAGAAGCGAGGACAGAGGTTCACCCCTCCACTTT
d_call: TRBD1; clone_size: few; v_call: TRBV18; j_call: TRBJ2-1; cdr3_aa: CASSRDRVNEQFF; cdr3_nt: TGTGCCAGCTCCCGGGACAGGGTCAATGAGCAGTTCTTC
d_call: .; clone_size: .; v_call: TRBV5-4; j_call: TRBJ1-2; cdr3_aa: CASSQTTGTNNYGYTF; cdr3_nt: TGTGCCAGCAGCCAAACCACCGGGACAAACAACTATGGCTACACCTTC
d_call: .; clone_size: many; v_call: TRBV28; j_call: TRBJ1-5; cdr3_aa: CASSLYRQPQHF; cdr3_nt: TGTGCCAGCAGTTTATATAGACAGCCCCAGCATTTT
d_call: .; clone_size: many; v_call: TRBV5-1; j_call: TRBJ2-3; cdr3_aa: CASSLGVPTDTQYF; cdr3_nt: TGCGCCAGCAGCTTAGGGGTGCCGACAGATACGCAGTATTTT
d_call: .; clone_size: .; v_call: TRBV10-3; j_call: TRBJ2-1; cdr3_aa: CAVGTRNEQFF; cdr3_nt: TGTGCCGTTGGGACCCGCAATGAGCAGTTCTTC
d_call: TRBD2; clone_size: .; v_call: TRBV3-1; j_call: TRBJ2-1; cdr3_aa: CASSQVTSGGLWGNEQFF; cdr3_nt: TGTGCCAGCAGCCAAGTCACTAGCGGGGGCCTCTGGGGGAATGAGCAGTTCTTC
d_call: .; clone_size: few; v_call: TRBV19; j_call: TRBJ2-1; cdr3_aa: CASSQGGRYNEQFF; cdr3_nt: TGTGCCAGTAGCCAGGGGGGTCGGTACAATGAGCAGTTCTTC
d_call: .; clone_size: .; v_call: TRBV12-3/TRBV12-4; j_call: TRBJ2-3; cdr3_aa: CASSLPGGQGDTQYF; cdr3_nt: TGTGCCAGCAGCCTCCCCGGGGGCCAGGGAGATACGCAGTATTTT